This TCR beta chain was retrieved from a study of cytomegalovirus exposure and HLA in healthy donors. The germline V gene has CDR1 SGHRS and CDR2 YFSETQ. V shed 2 bases, J shed 7 bases, and the junction held 5 bases outside the gene matches. CDR3 length: 14 amino acids. 60 Vbeta and 13 Jbeta primers were used in PCR. In the original processing: An analysis performed later counted 73 million or so unique TCR beta chains (roughly 11 million of them shared). The protocol was immunoSEQ multiplex PCR, while the TCRdb copy is restricted to in-frame clones and leaves out a portion. V and J calls and clone size are given by that table; D and trimming were obtained from the DNA. The sample records approximately 150,000 clones, about three fifths being singletons. To note about this clone: The antigen is undetermined.

Overall study results and limits: Across donors, most TCRs were seen rarely, yet some public ones were widespread. In a later analysis, HLA-associated TCR beta chains were more clonally expanded than equally common others. Reportedly, diagnosis of cytomegalovirus status by the classifier showed high specificity and sensitivity.

The sample was PBMCs. The chain joins TRBV5-1 to TRBJ2-5; 10 bases agree with TRBD2. The TCR was taken from a male donor in good health and CMV-seronegative. The CDR3 loop reads CASSLTSGAVTQYF. In DNA form, the CDR3 reads TGCGCCAGCAGCTTAACTAGCGGGGCAGTGACCCAGTACTTC.